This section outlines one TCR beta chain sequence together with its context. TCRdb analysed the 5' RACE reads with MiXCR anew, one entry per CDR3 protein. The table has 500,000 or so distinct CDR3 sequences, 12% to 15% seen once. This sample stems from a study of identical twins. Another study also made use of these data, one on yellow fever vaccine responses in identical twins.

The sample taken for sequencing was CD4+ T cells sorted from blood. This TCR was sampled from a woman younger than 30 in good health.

The CDR3 protein is CATSRGQGAYGYTF. CDR3 coding DNA: TGTGCCACCAGCAGGGGACAGGGGGCGTATGGCTACACCTTC. The J gene is TRBJ1-2, the V gene TRBV15, with 12 bases that match TRBD1. The germline V gene has CDR1 LNHNV and CDR2 YYDKDF (reference sequence). The CDR3 length is 14 residues. V dropped 3 bases and J dropped 5; count of bases not matched to a gene: 1.